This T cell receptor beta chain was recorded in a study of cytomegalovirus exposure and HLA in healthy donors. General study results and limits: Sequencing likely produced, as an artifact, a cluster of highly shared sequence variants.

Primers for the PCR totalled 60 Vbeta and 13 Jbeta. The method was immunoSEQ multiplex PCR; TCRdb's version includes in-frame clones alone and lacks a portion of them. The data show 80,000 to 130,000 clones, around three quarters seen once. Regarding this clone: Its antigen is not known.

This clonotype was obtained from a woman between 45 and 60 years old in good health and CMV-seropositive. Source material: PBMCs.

The CDR3 DNA follows: TGTGCCAGCAGCGTAGGACTAGCGGACTCTGATGAGCAGTTCTTC. Its protein product is CASSVGLADSDEQFF. The gene calls are TRBV9 and TRBJ2-1; 9 positions match TRBD2. CDR3 length equals 15 residues. The ends lost 0 bases at V and 8 bases at J; junction bases unmatched: 6. Germline V gene lookup returns CDR1 SGDLS and CDR2 YYNGEE.